The 9 T cell receptor beta chains in this list originate from one sample, sequenced in a study of CD8+CD57+ T cells in acquired aplastic anemia. Template material for TCR beta VDJ and CDR3 profiling consisted of genomic DNA. MiXCR, run by TCRdb on the reads, gives a single entry per CDR3 protein. The sample records about 190,000 distinct CDR3 sequences, approximately 52% being singletons. The material sequenced was sorted CD4+, CD8+, or CD8+CD57+ T cells (not recorded which) from PBMCs. The receptors were sampled from a human donor in good health, serving as a control.

This clonotype came up many times. The rearrangement links TRBV7-9 to TRBJ1-2; 9 nucleotides match TRBD1. This CDR3 region has 19 residues. J gave up 4 bases and V 4 bases, and 19 bases lay outside the gene matches. The germline CDR1 and CDR2 sequences are SEHNR and FQNEAQ (reference sequence). The CDR3 DNA reads as TGTGCCAGCAGCTCGCGAACTACCGGGACAGGGCATGGGGGCTATGGCTACACCTTC. Translating it yields CASSSRTTGTGHGGYGYTF. Filled out from reference TRBV7-9 and TRBJ1-2, the complete variable domain reads DTGVSQNPRHKITKRGQNVTFRCDPISEHNRLYWYRQTLGQGPEFLTYFQNEAQLEKSRLLSDRFSAERPKGSFSTLEIQRTEQGDSAMYLCASSSRTTGTGHGGYGYTFGSGTRLTVV.

The table lists this clonotype with a few counts. J is TRBJ2-5 and V is TRBV18; D remains unclear. Per germline, CDR1 KGHSH and CDR2 LQKENI. Trimming pared 6 bases from V and 5 bases from J, leaving 22 bases between. The CDR3 loop spans 16 amino acids. The CDR3 region is CASSLTSSALRETQYF. For the CDR3, the DNA is TGTGCCAGCTCTCTGACATCAAGCGCCTTGAGGGAGACCCAGTACTTC.

In the case of this clonotype: This could be a read error, since a much larger clone is one nucleotide away. The rearrangement uses TRBV15 and TRBJ2-3; perhaps TRBD2 as D (6 bases). The V gene's germline CDR1 is LNHNV and CDR2 YYDKDF (reference sequence). The CDR3 loop spans 16 amino acids. The ends were cut back, 5 bases at V and 4 bases at J, with 19 bases in the middle. The CDR3 DNA is TGTGCCACCAGCTTAAGACTAGTTATAGTCCCAGATACGCAGTATTTT. Translation: CATSLRLVIVPDTQYF.

This clonotype showed up just a few times. The rearrangement uses TRBV6-5 and TRBJ1-3, with D possibly being TRBD1 (5 bases). This CDR3 has 15 amino acids. Per germline, CDR1 MNHEY and CDR2 SVGAGI. V gave up 6 bases and J gave up 4 bases, with 16 bases separating them. CDR3 sequence (DNA): TGTGCCAGCAGCCCACCTTGGGGGGGGGGAAACACCATATATTTT. This gives the protein CASSPPWGGGNTIYF.

Details on this clonotype: Because the CDR3 is missing its conserved closing phenylalanine or tryptophan, this is likely a read error. Because the CDR3's place on the DNA is in doubt, the DNA is left out and the CDR3 is given as listed by TCRdb. The CDR3: CASSLGMAG. The chain recombines TRBV7-9 with TRBJ2-5; the D call TRBD2 from the table was never checked on the DNA. The CDR3 length is 9 residues, termini included. The V gene's germline CDR1 is SEHNR and CDR2 FQNEAQ (reference sequence).

The rearrangement joins TRBV6-6 to TRBJ2-7; D possibly corresponds to TRBD2 (6 bases). The CDR3 contains 15 residues. The V end lost 6 bases, the J end lost 2 bases, and 17 bases lay between the germline ends. Germline values: CDR1 MNHNY, CDR2 SVGAGI (reference sequence). Here the CDR3 DNA reads TGTGCCAGCAGCTTAGGTCGGGGGAGTACCTACGAGCAGTACTTC. It is translated as CASSLGRGSTYEQYF.

This clonotype was seen ten or more times. The rearrangement joins TRBV7-2 to TRBJ1-3; TRBD1 matches 9 bases. With V trimmed by 2 bases and J by 2 bases, 7 bases remained unmatched. The CDR3 is made up of 17 amino acids. Per the germline V gene, CDR1 is SGHTA and CDR2 is FQGNSA. The CDR3 loop is CASSLNPTGGPGNTIYF. The CDR3 nucleotides read TGTGCCAGCAGCTTAAACCCTACAGGGGGCCCTGGAAACACCATATATTTT. Full variable domain (rest looked up from reference TRBV7-2 and TRBJ1-3): GAGVSQSPSNKVTEKGKDVELRCDPISGHTALYWYRQSLGQGLEFLIYFQGNSAPDKSGLPSDRFSAERTGGSVSTLTIQRTQQEDSAVYLCASSLNPTGGPGNTIYFGEGSWLTVV.

The chain carries TRBV15 and TRBJ2-1; 10 positions agree with TRBD1. Germline V lookup: CDR1 LNHNV, CDR2 YYDKDF (reference sequence). V was pared by 10 bases and J by 9 bases, with 12 bases of the junction left unmatched. The CDR3 has 14 residues. The DNA for the CDR3 is TGTGCCAGCAGTGTAACCGGGACAGGGGTTGAGCAGTTCTTC. It translates to CASSVTGTGVEQFF.

This chain connects TRBV10-3 to TRBJ1-6, with D perhaps matching TRBD1 (6 bases). V lost 6 bases to trimming and J lost 5 bases, with 14 bases between them. This CDR3 region has 15 residues. The germline V gene encodes CDR1 ENHRY and CDR2 SYGVKD. The CDR3: CAIRRQEADNSPLHF. CDR3 in DNA: TGTGCCATCAGAAGACAGGAGGCTGATAATTCACCCCTCCACTTT.